Listed below are T cell receptor beta chains from one sample, sequenced in a study of blood T cell repertoires in COVID-19. The method was immunoSEQ multiplex PCR; TCRdb's version includes in-frame clones alone and lacks a portion of them. In the table there are around 380,000 clones, roughly 86% of which are singletons. Sequencing was carried out using peripheral blood. All receptors derive from a human donor with acute or convalescent COVID-19. The donor label of this sample is uncertain. Each CDR3 is given with its conserved first and last residue. Fields, in order: J gene, V gene, clone size, D gene, CDR3 length, CDR3 DNA, CDR3 protein. D genes are given only for firm matches. Size tells how often a clone was seen (once, few, many) or the class of an expanded clone, and some rows leave it out.

TRBJ2-3,TRBV3-1/TRBV3-2,-,-,15,TGTGCCAGCAGCCTCTATCGATCAACGGGAGATACGCAGTATTTT,CASSLYRSTGDTQYF
TRBJ2-3,TRBV3-1/TRBV3-2,-,TRBD2,14,TGTGCCAGCAGTATTGGACTAGCGGGAGATACGCAGTATTTT,CASSIGLAGDTQYF
TRBJ1-5,TRBV2,few,-,14,TGTGCCAGCACCTTTGGGGCAGGGCCCCAGCCCCAGCATTTT,CASTFGAGPQPQHF
TRBJ1-1,TRBV5-8,-,-,15,TGTGCCAGCAGCTTGTGGGCGGGGGTGAACACTGAAGCTTTCTTT,CASSLWAGVNTEAFF
TRBJ1-2,TRBV6-5,-,-,14,TGTGCCAGCAAGATGGGCAACCAAAACTATGGCTACACCTTC,CASKMGNQNYGYTF
TRBJ2-1,TRBV6-1,-,-,16,TGTGCCAGCAGTGGCCGTGGGGGCGGTTTATTTTATGAGCAGTTCTTC,CASSGRGGGLFYEQFF
TRBJ1-1,TRBV7-2,few,TRBD1,15,TGTGCCAGCAGCTTTGGTGGACAGGGTTTGTCTGAAGCTTTCTTT,CASSFGGQGLSEAFF
TRBJ2-1,TRBV7-8,-,TRBD1,15,TGTGCCAGCAGCTTACAGGGGGCATCCTACAATGAGCAGTTCTTC,CASSLQGASYNEQFF
TRBJ1-1,TRBV5-1,once,TRBD1,17,TGCGCCAGCAGCCGGACAGGGTTACGTTCGATCGGAGCTGAAGCTTTCTTT,CASSRTGLRSIGAEAFF
TRBJ1-4,TRBV6-1,-,-,13,TGTGCCAGCAGCTTTCAACGGTCCGGAAAACTGTTTTTT,CASSFQRSGKLFF
TRBJ2-5,TRBV4-1,-,TRBD2,13,TGCGCCAGCAGCCGGACTAGTCGAGAGACCCAGTACTTC,CASSRTSRETQYF
TRBJ2-1,TRBV3-1/TRBV3-2,-,-,11,TGTGCCAGCAGAACGGCGGGTGAGCAGTTCTTC,CASRTAGEQFF
TRBJ2-3,TRBV2,-,TRBD2,14,TGTGCCAGCAGACTAGCGGGGACCACAGATACGCAGTATTTT,CASRLAGTTDTQYF
TRBJ2-7,TRBV5-1,-,-,15,TGCGCCAGCAGCTTGGCGGCAGTCGGGGTGTACGAGCAGTACTTC,CASSLAAVGVYEQYF
TRBJ1-1,TRBV18,-,-,12,TGTGCCAGCTCACCGGGGGGGCCTGAAGCTTTCTTT,CASSPGGPEAFF
TRBJ1-2,TRBV6-5,-,-,14,TGTGCCAGCAGTTACTCGAGATCTAACTATGGCTACACCTTC,CASSYSRSNYGYTF
TRBJ1-1,TRBV6-4,-,-,13,TGTGCCAGCCGGCAGGGGTGGAACACTGAAGCTTTCTTT,CASRQGWNTEAFF
TRBJ1-2,TRBV30,-,TRBD1,12,TGTGCCTGGGGTACAGGGGCCTATGGCTACACCTTC,CAWGTGAYGYTF
TRBJ1-1,TRBV2,-,TRBD1,15,TGTGCCAGCACCGATAGACAGGGGATGAACACTGAAGCTTTCTTT,CASTDRQGMNTEAFF
TRBJ2-3,TRBV9,once,TRBD2,15,TGTGCCAGCAGCGTAATGGGCGGGAGTACAGATACGCAGTATTTT,CASSVMGGSTDTQYF
TRBJ1-2,TRBV30,-,-,12,TGTGCCTGGAGCCAGGGGACCTATGGCTACACCTTC,CAWSQGTYGYTF
TRBJ2-3,TRBV5-1,-,-,14,TGCGCCAGTCGTCCGACAGGAACGTCGGATACGCAGTATTTT,CASRPTGTSDTQYF
TRBJ2-2,TRBV9,once,TRBD2,15,TGTGCCAGCAGCGTAGAAAGGACTAGCGGCGGGGAGCTGTTTTTT,CASSVERTSGGELFF
TRBJ2-1,TRBV7-2,-,TRBD2,12,TGTGCCAGCAGGGGGGGGGTGGATGAGCAGTTCTTC,CASRGGVDEQFF
TRBJ2-5,TRBV5-1,-,TRBD2,15,TGCGCCAGCAGCTTGGTAGCGGGGCGGGAAGAGACCCAGTACTTC,CASSLVAGREETQYF
TRBJ1-6,TRBV5-6,few,-,15,TGTGCCAGCAGCTCTCCCGGGACTTCGTTCTCACCCCTCCACTTT,CASSSPGTSFSPLHF
TRBJ1-5,TRBV24-1,-,TRBD1,13,TGTGCCACCCGAGACAGGGGGAGACAGCCCCAGCATTTT,CATRDRGRQPQHF
TRBJ1-6,TRBV6-5,-,TRBD1,14,TGTGCCAGCAGTTCCCGGACAGGCAATTCACCCCTCCACTTT,CASSSRTGNSPLHF
TRBJ2-1,TRBV5-1,-,TRBD2,16,TGCGCCAGCAGCTTGACGGCTAGCGGGAGTACCGATGAGCAGTTCTTC,CASSLTASGSTDEQFF
TRBJ2-1,TRBV9,-,TRBD2,18,TGTGCCAGCAGCGTAGTGGGGACTAGCGGGAGGGCCTTAAATGAGCAGTTCTTC,CASSVVGTSGRALNEQFF
TRBJ1-1,TRBV12-5,-,-,18,TGTGCTAGTGGTCTCCGCACCATAGGGAGGAGGGCGAACACTGAAGCTTTCTTT,CASGLRTIGRRANTEAFF
TRBJ1-1,TRBV6-5,-,-,15,TGTGCCAGCAGTCAAAACAGGGAGTTCGGCACTGAAGCTTTCTTT,CASSQNREFGTEAFF
TRBJ1-6,TRBV6-5,-,-,15,TGTGCCAGCAGCCACCGGGACTTTAATAATTCACCCCTCCACTTT,CASSHRDFNNSPLHF
TRBJ2-1,TRBV5-1,-,TRBD2,12,TGCGCCAGCAGCCCGGGACTAGCGGGTGAGTTCTTC,CASSPGLAGEFF
TRBJ1-2,TRBV29-1,-,TRBD1,13,TGCAGCGTTGGGGACAGGGCTAACTATGGCTACACCTTC,CSVGDRANYGYTF
TRBJ2-1,TRBV7-9,-,TRBD1,15,TGTGCCAGCAGCTTAGCGCAGGGGGACAGAAATGAGCAGTTCTTC,CASSLAQGDRNEQFF
TRBJ2-1,TRBV5-1,-,TRBD1,17,TGCGCCAGCAGCACCCGGGCACAGACAGGGGGTAACAATGAGCAGTTCTTC,CASSTRAQTGGNNEQFF
TRBJ1-5,TRBV6-6,few,-,13,TGTGCCAGCACCCCAGATAGCAATCAGCCCCAGCATTTT,CASTPDSNQPQHF
TRBJ2-3,TRBV5-1,-,-,14,TGCGCCAGCAGCTTGGAGCGGAGCACAGATACGCAGTATTTT,CASSLERSTDTQYF
TRBJ1-2,TRBV7-2,-,-,14,TGTGCCAGCACCCGACCGGGAGGGGATCTTGGCTACACCTTC,CASTRPGGDLGYTF
TRBJ1-2,TRBV28,-,-,14,TGTGCCAGCACCGCGGAGGGTCTTGACTATGGCTACACCTTC,CASTAEGLDYGYTF
TRBJ2-3,TRBV9,-,TRBD2,15,TGTGCCAGCAGCGTACTAGCGGGAGGGCCTGATACGCAGTATTTT,CASSVLAGGPDTQYF
TRBJ1-1,TRBV7-9,few,TRBD1,13,TGTGCCAGCAGCTGGACAGGGTCGGCGGAAGCTTTCTTT,CASSWTGSAEAFF
TRBJ1-1,TRBV6-5,-,TRBD1,12,TGTGCCAGCAGCAAAGGACAGGGCCGGGCTTTCTTT,CASSKGQGRAFF
TRBJ2-5,TRBV5-4,-,-,13,TGTGCCAGCAGCGAGCTAGCGCAAGAGACCCAGTACTTC,CASSELAQETQYF